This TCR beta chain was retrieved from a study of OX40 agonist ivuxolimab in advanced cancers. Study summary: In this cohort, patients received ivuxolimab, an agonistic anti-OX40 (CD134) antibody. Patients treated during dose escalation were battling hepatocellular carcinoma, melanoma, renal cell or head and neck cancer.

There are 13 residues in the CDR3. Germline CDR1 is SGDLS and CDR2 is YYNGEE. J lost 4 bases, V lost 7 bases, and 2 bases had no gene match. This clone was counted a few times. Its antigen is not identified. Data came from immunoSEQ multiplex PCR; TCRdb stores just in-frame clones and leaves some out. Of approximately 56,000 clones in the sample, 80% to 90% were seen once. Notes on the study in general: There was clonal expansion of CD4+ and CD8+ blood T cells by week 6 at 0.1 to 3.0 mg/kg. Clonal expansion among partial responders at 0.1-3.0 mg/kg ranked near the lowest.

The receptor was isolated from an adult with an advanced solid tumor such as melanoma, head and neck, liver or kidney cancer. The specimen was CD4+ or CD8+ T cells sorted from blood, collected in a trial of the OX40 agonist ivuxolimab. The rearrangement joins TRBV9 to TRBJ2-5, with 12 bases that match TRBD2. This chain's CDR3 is CASGLAGSETQYF. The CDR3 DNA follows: TGTGCCAGCGGACTAGCGGGGTCAGAGACCCAGTACTTC.